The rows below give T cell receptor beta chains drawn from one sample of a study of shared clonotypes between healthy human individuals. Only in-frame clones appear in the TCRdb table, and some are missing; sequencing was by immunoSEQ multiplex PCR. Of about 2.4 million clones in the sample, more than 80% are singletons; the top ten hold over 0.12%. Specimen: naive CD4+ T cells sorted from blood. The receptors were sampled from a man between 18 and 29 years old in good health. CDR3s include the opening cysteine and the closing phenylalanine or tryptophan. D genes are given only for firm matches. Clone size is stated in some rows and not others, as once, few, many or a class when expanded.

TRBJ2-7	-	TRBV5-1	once	CASSYTASSYEQYF	TGCGCCAGCAGCTACACTGCTAGCTCCTACGAGCAGTACTTC
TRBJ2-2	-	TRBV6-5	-	CASSRDTNTGELFF	TGTGCCAGCAGCCGGGACACGAACACCGGGGAGCTGTTTTTT
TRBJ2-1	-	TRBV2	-	CASRDPSWDEQFF	TGTGCCAGCAGGGACCCCAGCTGGGATGAGCAGTTCTTC
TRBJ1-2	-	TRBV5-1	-	CASSLGAGYTF	TGCGCCAGCAGCTTGGGGGCGGGCTACACCTTC
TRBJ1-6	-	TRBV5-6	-	CASSLGPSPARGPLHF	TGTGCCAGCAGCTTGGGTCCATCCCCAGCGCGAGGACCCCTCCACTTT
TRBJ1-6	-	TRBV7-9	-	CASMGAENSPLHF	TGTGCCAGCATGGGCGCGGAGAATTCACCCCTCCACTTT
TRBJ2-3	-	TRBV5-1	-	CASTPTPGTILLIRDTQYF	TGCGCCAGCACGCCCACCCCGGGGACAATCCTCTTAATTCGGGATACGCAGTATTTT
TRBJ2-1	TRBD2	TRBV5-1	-	CASSFLLGEGKYEQFF	TGCGCCAGCAGCTTCCTCCTGGGGGAGGGGAAGTATGAGCAGTTCTTC
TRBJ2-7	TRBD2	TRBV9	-	CASDRRLARPYEQYF	TGTGCCAGCGACCGCCGACTAGCGCGGCCCTACGAGCAGTACTTC
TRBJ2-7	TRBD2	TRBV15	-	CATSRDGGGLSYEQYF	TGTGCCACCAGCAGGGATGGCGGGGGGCTCTCCTACGAGCAGTACTTC
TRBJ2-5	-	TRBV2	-	CASRVLGETQYF	TGTGCCAGCAGGGTGCTCGGGGAGACCCAGTACTTC
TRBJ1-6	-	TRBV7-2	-	CASTEGNRGTINSPLHF	TGTGCCAGCACCGAGGGGAATAGGGGAACTATAAATTCACCCCTCCACTTT
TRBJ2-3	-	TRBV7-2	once	CASSLVAGPRADTQYF	TGTGCCAGCAGCTTAGTCGCAGGGCCCCGGGCAGATACGCAGTATTTT
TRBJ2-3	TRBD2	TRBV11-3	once	CASSSVGGTSDTDTQYF	TGTGCCAGCAGCTCGGTAGGGGGGACTAGCGACACAGATACGCAGTATTTT
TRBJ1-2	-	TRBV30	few	CAWSVRHYGYTF	TGTGCCTGGAGTGTACGACACTATGGCTACACCTTC
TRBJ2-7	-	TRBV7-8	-	CASSLDPRLPSYEQYF	TGTGCCAGCAGCTTAGATCCCCGACTGCCCTCCTACGAGCAGTACTTC
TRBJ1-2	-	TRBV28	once	CASSFGQNYGYTF	TGTGCCAGCAGTTTCGGACAGAACTATGGCTACACCTTC
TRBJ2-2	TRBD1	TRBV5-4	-	CASSLGDRGPSGELFF	TGTGCCAGCAGCTTGGGGGACAGGGGGCCGAGCGGGGAGCTGTTTTTT
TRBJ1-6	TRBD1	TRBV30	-	CAWSAWDRGVNSPLHF	TGTGCCTGGAGCGCCTGGGACAGGGGAGTTAATTCACCCCTCCACTTT
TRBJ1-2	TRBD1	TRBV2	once	CASRTGTGGNYGYTF	TGTGCCAGCAGAACCGGGACAGGGGGCAACTATGGCTACACCTTC
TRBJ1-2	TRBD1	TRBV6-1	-	CASSEAGQGEGYTF	TGTGCCAGCAGTGAAGCCGGACAGGGGGAGGGCTACACCTTC
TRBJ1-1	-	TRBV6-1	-	CASSEVRDTEAFF	TGTGCCAGCAGTGAAGTCAGGGACACTGAAGCTTTCTTT
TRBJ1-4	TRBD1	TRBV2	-	CASSWTGFDEKLFF	TGTGCCAGCAGTTGGACAGGGTTTGATGAAAAACTGTTTTTT
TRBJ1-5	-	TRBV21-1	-	CASSKGGTLYSNQPQHF	TGTGCCAGCAGCAAAGGCGGGACACTATATAGCAATCAGCCCCAGCATTTT
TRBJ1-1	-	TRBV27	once	CASSPGQRMNTEAFF	TGTGCCAGCAGTCCAGGGCAGAGAATGAACACTGAAGCTTTCTTT
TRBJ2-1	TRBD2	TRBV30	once	CAWSMIRTSGGAGEQFF	TGTGCCTGGAGCATGATACGAACTAGCGGGGGGGCAGGTGAGCAGTTCTTC
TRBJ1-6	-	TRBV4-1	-	CASSQDYLQNSPLHF	TGCGCCAGCAGCCAAGACTATCTCCAAAATTCACCCCTCCACTTT
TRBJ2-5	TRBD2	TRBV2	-	CASSTAGGPEETQYF	TGTGCCAGCAGTACCGCGGGGGGGCCGGAAGAGACCCAGTACTTC
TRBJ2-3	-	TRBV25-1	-	CASSEFTSPDTQYF	TGTGCCAGCAGTGAATTTACTAGCCCAGATACGCAGTATTTT
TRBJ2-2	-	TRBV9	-	CASSRGANTGELFF	TGTGCCAGCAGCCGAGGAGCGAACACCGGGGAGCTGTTTTTT
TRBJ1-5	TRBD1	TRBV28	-	CASSLGDRENQPQHF	TGTGCCAGCAGTTTGGGCGACAGGGAAAATCAGCCCCAGCATTTT
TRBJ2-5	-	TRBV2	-	CASSRDSGETQYF	TGTGCCAGCAGCCGAGACTCCGGGGAGACCCAGTACTTC
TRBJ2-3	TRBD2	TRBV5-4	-	CASSLNSGGVDTQYF	TGTGCCAGCAGCTTGAATAGCGGGGGCGTAGATACGCAGTATTTT
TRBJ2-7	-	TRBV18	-	CASSPPNYEQYF	TGTGCCAGCTCACCGCCAAATTACGAGCAGTACTTC
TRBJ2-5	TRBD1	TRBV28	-	CASSLETGDRETQYF	TGTGCCAGCAGCCTAGAGACAGGGGATCGAGAGACCCAGTACTTC
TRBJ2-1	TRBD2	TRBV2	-	CASRGLAGVLNEQFF	TGTGCCAGCAGAGGACTAGCGGGAGTACTCAATGAGCAGTTCTTC
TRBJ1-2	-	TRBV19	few	CASRQGLGSYGYTF	TGTGCCAGTAGGCAAGGACTCGGCTCCTATGGCTACACCTTC
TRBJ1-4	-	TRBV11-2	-	CASRTGTSNEKLFF	TGTGCCAGCAGAACCGGGACCTCCAATGAAAAACTGTTTTTT
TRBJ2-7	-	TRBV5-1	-	CASSSGTASYEQYF	TGCGCCAGCAGCTCCGGGACTGCCTCCTACGAGCAGTACTTC
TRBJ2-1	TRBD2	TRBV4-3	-	CASSQDPAGGRYNEQFF	TGCGCCAGCAGCCAAGATCCGGCGGGAGGGCGGTACAATGAGCAGTTCTTC
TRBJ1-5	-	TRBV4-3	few	CASSQVVGPWPQHF	TGCGCCAGCAGCCAAGTGGTGGGGCCTTGGCCCCAGCATTTT
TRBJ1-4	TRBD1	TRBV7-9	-	CASSFNTGGEKLFF	TGTGCCAGCAGCTTTAATACAGGGGGTGAAAAACTGTTTTTT
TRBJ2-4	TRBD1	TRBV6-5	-	CASRTGNIQYF	TGTGCCAGCAGGACAGGGAACATTCAGTACTTC
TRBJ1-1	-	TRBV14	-	CASSQGGPKAFF	TGTGCCAGCAGCCAAGGCGGACCGAAGGCTTTCTTT
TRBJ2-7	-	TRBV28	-	CASRNPYEQYF	TGTGCCAGCAGGAACCCCTACGAGCAGTACTTC
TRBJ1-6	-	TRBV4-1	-	CASSQEEGLALHF	TGCGCCAGCAGCCAAGAAGAGGGTTTAGCCCTCCACTTT
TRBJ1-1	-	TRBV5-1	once	CASSLESGLHTEAFF	TGCGCCAGCAGCTTGGAATCGGGGCTCCACACTGAAGCTTTCTTT